Below are 14 T cell receptor beta chains sequenced from a single sample in a study of CD8 T cells in Susac syndrome. Random hexamers primed reverse transcription of about 0.45 to 1 ug RNA. TCRdb re-analysed the immunoSEQ multiplex PCR reads in MiXCR, keeping a single row per CDR3 protein. The sample records roughly 80,000 distinct CDR3 sequences, about 93% being singletons. The sample was CD8+ T cells from PBMCs. All receptors come from a human donor in good health.

The CDR3 is CASSPRTGRANYGYTF. The CDR3 DNA sequence: TGTGCCAGCAGCCCCCGGACAGGAAGAGCTAACTATGGCTACACCTTC. The rearrangement joins TRBV3-1 to TRBJ1-2, with 7 bases matching TRBD1. The CDR3 is 16 amino acids. After removal of 4 bases from V and 0 bases from J, the junction contained 8 bases not matched to a gene. Germline loops: CDR1 LGHDT, CDR2 YNNKEL (reference sequence).

The rearrangement links TRBV6-2 or TRBV6-3 to TRBJ2-7; 9 positions match TRBD1. Germline CDR1 MNHEY, CDR2 SVGEGT. Germline trimming cut 5 bases from V and 5 bases from J; bases unmatched to any gene: 13. The CDR3 loop spans 16 amino acids. For the CDR3, the DNA is TGTGCCAGCAGTCTCCTGGGACAGGGATTTACTAACGAGCAGTACTTC. Translating it yields CASSLLGQGFTNEQYF.

This clonotype came up a few times. The chain links TRBV7-6 to TRBJ2-7, with D perhaps TRBD1 or TRBD2 (5 bases each). This CDR3 has 15 amino acids. CDR1 is SGHVS, CDR2 FNYEAQ, per germline. Between the trimmed V and J ends, which lost 3 bases and 6 bases, there was a span of 18 bases. CDR3 nucleotides: TGTGCCAGCAGCTTCGAAGTGGGGGAGCTGGGCGAGCAGTACTTC. Translated: CASSFEVGELGEQYF.

A remark on this clonotype: At one end the junction does not follow the germline gene, possibly because of a read error. The chain links TRBV7-9 to TRBJ2-1; D is unresolved. Germline-derived CDR1 and CDR2 are SEHNR and FQNEAQ (reference sequence). The CDR3 runs to 12 residues. CDR3 DNA sequence: TGTGCCTGCAGCCAATCCTACAATGAGCAGTTCTTC. Translating it yields CACSQSYNEQFF.

This clonotype has a single count. The chain carries TRBV20-1 and TRBJ2-7; 8 positions match TRBD2. Germline loops: CDR1 DFQATT, CDR2 SNEGSKA (reference sequence). CDR3 size: 14 residues. J gave up 6 bases and V 6 bases, and 13 bases lay outside the gene matches. Here the CDR3 reads CSADRGGAAFEQYV. The CDR3 DNA sequence: TGCAGTGCCGACCGGGGGGGGGCGGCCTTCGAGCAGTACGTC.

This sequence joins TRBV2 and TRBJ2-1; TRBD1 might be the D (6 bases). The CDR3 is 15 residues long. Trimming pared 3 bases from V and 0 bases from J, leaving 9 bases between. Germline loops: CDR1 SNHLY, CDR2 FYNNEI. This CDR3 reads CASSDGQSSYNEQFF. CDR3 coding DNA: TGTGCCAGCAGTGATGGACAGAGCTCCTACAATGAGCAGTTCTTC.

This chain uses TRBV4-1 with TRBJ1-5; TRBD1 is a possible D gene (6 bases). Germline CDR1 and CDR2: MGHRA and YSYEKL. V lost 1 base and J lost 5, with 9 bases in between. The CDR3 has 14 residues. CDR3 nucleotide sequence: TGCGCCAGCAGCCAAGCTTGGGGGCATCAGCCCCAGCATTTT. Its translation: CASSQAWGHQPQHF.

This chain uses TRBV27 with TRBJ1-5, with 7 positions matching TRBD1. The J segment lost 6 bases and the V segment lost 8 bases, leaving 7 bases of the junction unmatched. CDR1 MNHEY and CDR2 SMNVEV come from the germline V gene (reference sequence). The CDR3 contains 13 residues. CDR3 residues: CASGIQGVQPQHF. CDR3 DNA sequence: TGTGCCAGCGGGATTCAGGGGGTTCAGCCCCAGCATTTT.

Here the CDR3 reads CASSYSISQPQHF. The CDR3 DNA is TGTGCCAGCAGTTACTCGATATCCCAGCCCCAGCATTTT. The chain links TRBV6-5 to TRBJ1-5; D not resolved. V was cut by 0 bases and J by 7 bases, with 7 bases left in between. The CDR3 covers 13 residues. Germline V gives CDR1 MNHEY, CDR2 SVGAGI.

V usage is TRBV9 and J usage is TRBJ2-5, with TRBD1 matching 10 bases. J lost 3 bases, V lost 4 bases, and 6 bases had no gene match. Germline CDR1 and CDR2: SGDLS and YYNGEE. The CDR3 spans 15 residues. The CDR3, as DNA: TGTGCCAGCAGCATACCCGGGACAGGGGAAGAGACCCAGTACTTC. Translation: CASSIPGTGEETQYF.

The chain employs TRBV27 and TRBJ2-1, with D uncertain. Germline-derived CDR1 and CDR2 are MNHEY and SMNVEV (reference sequence). This CDR3 comprises 13 residues. With 2 bases removed from V and 3 bases from J, the gap between germline ends came to 5 bases. CDR3 sequence reads: CASSLISYNEQFF. The CDR3 nucleotides are TGTGCCAGCAGTTTAATCAGCTACAATGAGCAGTTCTTC.

The rearrangement links TRBV2 to TRBJ2-7, with 7 bases matching TRBD1. Germline assignment: CDR1 SNHLY and CDR2 FYNNEI. V lost 8 bases and J lost 7; bases outside the gene matches: 8. The CDR3 is 12 residues long. The CDR3 spells CASPTGSGEQYF. The CDR3 coding sequence is TGTGCCAGCCCGACAGGGTCGGGTGAGCAGTACTTC.

The CDR3 nucleotides are TGTGCCAGCAGCTTAGCTACAGGGGGCTGGACTGAAGCTTTCTTT. As protein: CASSLATGGWTEAFF. The chain employs TRBV7-9 and TRBJ1-1; 9 nucleotides line up with TRBD1. The trim removed 0 bases at V and 5 bases at J, leaving 4 bases unmatched. The germline CDR1 and CDR2 sequences are SEHNR and FQNEAQ (reference sequence). The CDR3 covers 15 residues.

The genes are TRBV20-1 and TRBJ2-4, with a tentative D call TRBD2 (6 bases). The CDR3 covers 13 residues. The V and J ends lost 5 bases and 5 bases respectively, with 13 bases between them. Per germline, CDR1 DFQATT and CDR2 SNEGSKA (reference sequence). In DNA form, the CDR3 reads TGCAGTGCTTGGAGGGTGGGGGAAAACATTCAGTACTTC. As protein: CSAWRVGENIQYF.